One and the same sample provided the 3 T cell receptor beta chains below, sequenced in a study of blood T cell repertoires in COVID-19. Assay used: immunoSEQ multiplex PCR; TCRdb lists only in-frame clones, some missing. There are roughly 200,000 clones in the sample; roughly 83% occur only once, and under 7% lies in the top ten. Source material: peripheral blood. The receptors were sampled from a woman between 35 and 50 years old with COVID-19, enrolled during active disease.

This chain connects TRBV25-1 to TRBJ2-1; 8 positions agree with TRBD1. This CDR3 contains 14 residues. The ends lost 5 bases at V and 6 bases at J; junction bases unmatched: 6. Germline V CDR1 and CDR2: MGHDK, SYGVNS. CDR3 in DNA: TGTGCCAGCAGTCGCGGACAGGGCCGCAATGAGCAGTTCTTC. It is translated as CASSRGQGRNEQFF.

The chain is built from TRBV7-7 and TRBJ2-5; TRBD1 matches 9 bases. V gave up 1 base and J gave up 5 bases; unmatched junction bases: 5. The germline gives CDR1 SSHAT, CDR2 FNYEAQ (reference sequence). The CDR3 is 15 amino acids. The CDR3 coding sequence is TGTGCCAGCAGCTTAGGGACAGGGGTCGGGGAGACCCAGTACTTC. Protein product: CASSLGTGVGETQYF.

The chain is built from TRBV7-9 and TRBJ1-1; perhaps TRBD1 as D (5 bases). Germline V lookup: CDR1 SEHNR, CDR2 FQNEAQ (reference sequence). This CDR3 has 15 amino acids. Trimming cost V 5 bases and J 5 bases, with 18 bases left between them. The DNA of the CDR3 is TGTGCCAGCAGCGCCGCCGGGGGGGAGAGGACTGAAGCTTTCTTT. The encoded protein is CASSAAGGERTEAFF.